This T cell receptor (beta chain) was recovered during a study of T cell clones after liver transplantation. Across the whole study: Draws occurred before transplant, before withdrawal, and after complete or failed withdrawal. Findings and caveats of the study: In most of the 8 subjects, circulating graft-donor-reactive CD4 TCRbeta sequences fell significantly after transplant.

Unstimulated PBMCs were sorted into CD3+CD4+ and CD3+CD8+ populations. Libraries were prepared by immunoSEQ multiplex PCR; TCRdb keeps only in-frame clonotypes and omits some of them. The sample contains about 33,000 clones, around 94% of which appear only once. As concerns this clone: Its antigen is undetermined.

The V end was cut by 1 base, the J end by 1 base, with 8 bases between. The germline CDR1 and CDR2 sequences are SEHNR and FQNEAQ (reference sequence). The CDR3 totals 14 residues. Sequencing was performed on CD8+ T cells from blood, taken 12 months after liver transplant. The sequence was obtained from a human patient who received a liver transplant. A share of the T cells may be of graft donor origin. V gene TRBV7-9 combines with J gene TRBJ2-7; D is ambiguous. CDR3 nucleotides: TGTGCCAGCAGCTTAGTTCGCGTATCCTACGAGCAGTACTTC. Its protein is CASSLVRVSYEQYF.